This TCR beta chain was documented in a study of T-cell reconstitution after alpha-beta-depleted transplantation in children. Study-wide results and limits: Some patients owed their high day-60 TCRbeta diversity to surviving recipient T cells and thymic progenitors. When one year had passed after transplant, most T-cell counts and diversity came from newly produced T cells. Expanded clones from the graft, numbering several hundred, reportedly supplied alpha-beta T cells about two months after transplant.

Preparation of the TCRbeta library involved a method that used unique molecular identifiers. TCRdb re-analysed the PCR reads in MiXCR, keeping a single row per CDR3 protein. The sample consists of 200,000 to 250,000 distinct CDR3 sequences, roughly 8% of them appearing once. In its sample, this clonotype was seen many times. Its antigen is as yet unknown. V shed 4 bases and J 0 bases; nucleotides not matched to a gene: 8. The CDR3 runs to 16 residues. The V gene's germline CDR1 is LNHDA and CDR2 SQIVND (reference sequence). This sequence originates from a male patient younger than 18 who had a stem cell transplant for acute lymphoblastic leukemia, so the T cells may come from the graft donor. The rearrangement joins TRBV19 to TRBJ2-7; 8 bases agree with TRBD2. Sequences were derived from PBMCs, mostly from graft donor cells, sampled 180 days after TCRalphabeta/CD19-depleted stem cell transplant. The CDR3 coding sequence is TGTGCCAGTAGTAGCTACCCGGGACTAGACTCCTACGAGCAGTACTTC. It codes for CASSSYPGLDSYEQYF.